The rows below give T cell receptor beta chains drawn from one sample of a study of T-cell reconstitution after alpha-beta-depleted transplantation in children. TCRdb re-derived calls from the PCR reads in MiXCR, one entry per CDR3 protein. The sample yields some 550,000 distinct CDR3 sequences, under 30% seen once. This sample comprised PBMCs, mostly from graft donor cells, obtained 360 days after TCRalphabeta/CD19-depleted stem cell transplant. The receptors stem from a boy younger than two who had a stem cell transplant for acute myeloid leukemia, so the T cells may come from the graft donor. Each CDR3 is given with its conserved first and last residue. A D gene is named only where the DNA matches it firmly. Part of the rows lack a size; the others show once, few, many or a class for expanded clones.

CDR3 protein: CASSFPPGVGGNQPQHF
CDR3 DNA: TGTGCCAGCAGTTTCCCTCCGGGAGTAGGGGGCAATCAGCCCCAGCATTTT
V gene: TRBV12-3/TRBV12-4
CDR3 length: 17
clone size: -
D gene: -
J gene: TRBJ1-5

CDR3 protein: CSVGGDGSYEQYF
CDR3 DNA: TGCAGCGTTGGGGGTGATGGGTCCTACGAGCAGTACTTC
V gene: TRBV29-1
CDR3 length: 13
clone size: many
D gene: -
J gene: TRBJ2-7

CDR3 protein: CSARGDRGLNTEAFF
CDR3 DNA: TGCAGTGCTAGGGGGGACAGGGGGCTGAACACTGAAGCTTTCTTT
V gene: TRBV20-1
CDR3 length: 15
clone size: -
D gene: TRBD1
J gene: TRBJ1-1

CDR3 protein: CSVVGATRDTIYF
CDR3 DNA: TGCAGCGTTGTCGGGGCAACGCGGGACACCATATATTTT
V gene: TRBV29-1
CDR3 length: 13
clone size: -
D gene: -
J gene: TRBJ1-3

CDR3 protein: CASSAHQGVYTEAFF
CDR3 DNA: TGTGCCAGCAGTGCACACCAGGGAGTATACACTGAAGCTTTCTTT
V gene: TRBV12-3/TRBV12-4
CDR3 length: 15
clone size: few
D gene: -
J gene: TRBJ1-1

CDR3 protein: CASRRQSNEQFF
CDR3 DNA: TGTGCCAGCAGGCGACAGAGCAATGAGCAGTTCTTC
V gene: TRBV12-3/TRBV12-4
CDR3 length: 12
clone size: many
D gene: -
J gene: TRBJ2-1

CDR3 protein: CASSLAVMNEKLFF
CDR3 DNA: TGCGCCAGCAGCTTGGCCGTCATGAATGAAAAACTGTTTTTT
V gene: TRBV5-1
CDR3 length: 14
clone size: -
D gene: -
J gene: TRBJ1-4

CDR3 protein: CSARVRPGLETQYF
CDR3 DNA: TGCAGTGCTAGAGTTCGACCGGGTTTAGAGACCCAGTACTTC
V gene: TRBV20-1
CDR3 length: 14
clone size: many
D gene: -
J gene: TRBJ2-5

CDR3 protein: CASSQDRQGANTGELFF
CDR3 DNA: TGCGCCAGCAGCCAAGATCGACAGGGGGCGAACACCGGGGAGCTGTTTTTT
V gene: TRBV4-3
CDR3 length: 17
clone size: many
D gene: TRBD1
J gene: TRBJ2-2

CDR3 protein: CSARIGGGVFPLTTDTQYF
CDR3 DNA: TGCAGTGCTAGAATCGGGGGGGGCGTCTTTCCCTTAACCACAGATACGCAGTATTTT
V gene: TRBV20-1
CDR3 length: 19
clone size: many
D gene: TRBD2
J gene: TRBJ2-3

CDR3 protein: CASSYSTLPWTRSTDTQYF
CDR3 DNA: TGTGCCAGCAGTTACTCGACCTTACCATGGACAAGGAGCACAGATACGCAGTATTTT
V gene: TRBV6-5
CDR3 length: 19
clone size: -
D gene: -
J gene: TRBJ2-3

CDR3 protein: CSARETLRGTQYF
CDR3 DNA: TGCAGTGCTAGAGAGACCCTTCGTGGGACCCAGTACTTC
V gene: TRBV20-1
CDR3 length: 13
clone size: few
D gene: -
J gene: TRBJ2-5

CDR3 protein: CASSFVPDGTYEQYF
CDR3 DNA: TGTGCCAGCAGCTTTGTCCCGGACGGAACCTACGAGCAGTACTTC
V gene: TRBV5-6
CDR3 length: 15
clone size: few
D gene: -
J gene: TRBJ2-7

CDR3 protein: CASSIDGTDTQYF
CDR3 DNA: TGTGCCAGTAGTATTGACGGCACAGATACGCAGTATTTT
V gene: TRBV19
CDR3 length: 13
clone size: few
D gene: -
J gene: TRBJ2-3

CDR3 protein: CASSQDAPGTDTQYF
CDR3 DNA: TGCGCCAGCAGCCAAGATGCGCCAGGGACAGATACGCAGTATTTT
V gene: TRBV4-1
CDR3 length: 15
clone size: few
D gene: -
J gene: TRBJ2-3

CDR3 protein: CASTPGQSFGNTIYF
CDR3 DNA: TGTGCCAGCACCCCGGGACAGAGTTTTGGAAACACCATATATTTT
V gene: TRBV12-3/TRBV12-4
CDR3 length: 15
clone size: few
D gene: TRBD1
J gene: TRBJ1-3

CDR3 protein: CSARGWTGTGEETQYF
CDR3 DNA: TGCAGTGCTAGAGGCTGGACCGGGACAGGTGAAGAGACCCAGTACTTC
V gene: TRBV20-1
CDR3 length: 16
clone size: -
D gene: TRBD1
J gene: TRBJ2-5

CDR3 protein: CASSPGLAGGPQFF
CDR3 DNA: TGTGCCAGCAGTCCGGGACTAGCGGGGGGGCCGCAGTTCTTC
V gene: TRBV27
CDR3 length: 14
clone size: few
D gene: TRBD2
J gene: TRBJ2-1

CDR3 protein: CSAPPVGSYSTDTQYF
CDR3 DNA: TGCAGTGCTCCCCCAGTCGGCTCTTATAGCACAGATACGCAGTATTTT
V gene: TRBV20-1
CDR3 length: 16
clone size: -
D gene: -
J gene: TRBJ2-3

CDR3 protein: CSARTEGPLWINQPQHF
CDR3 DNA: TGCAGTGCTAGAACGGAAGGGCCCTTATGGATTAATCAGCCCCAGCATTTT
V gene: TRBV20-1
CDR3 length: 17
clone size: few
D gene: -
J gene: TRBJ1-5

CDR3 protein: CAISVAGLADNEQFF
CDR3 DNA: TGTGCCATCAGTGTAGCCGGGCTAGCCGACAATGAGCAGTTCTTC
V gene: TRBV10-3
CDR3 length: 15
clone size: -
D gene: -
J gene: TRBJ2-1

CDR3 protein: CSARDLRGESEQFF
CDR3 DNA: TGCAGTGCTAGAGATCTACGGGGGGAAAGTGAGCAGTTCTTC
V gene: TRBV20-1
CDR3 length: 14
clone size: many
D gene: TRBD2
J gene: TRBJ2-1

CDR3 protein: CSASSQAYAEAFF
CDR3 DNA: TGCAGTGCTAGTTCCCAGGCGTACGCTGAAGCTTTCTTT
V gene: TRBV20-1
CDR3 length: 13
clone size: many
D gene: -
J gene: TRBJ1-1

CDR3 protein: CASSYEGDYGYTF
CDR3 DNA: TGTGCCAGCAGTTACGAGGGAGACTATGGCTACACCTTC
V gene: TRBV6-5
CDR3 length: 13
clone size: -
D gene: -
J gene: TRBJ1-2

CDR3 protein: CASSSRARTDTQYF
CDR3 DNA: TGTGCCAGCAGTTCTCGGGCCCGCACAGATACGCAGTATTTT
V gene: TRBV12-3/TRBV12-4
CDR3 length: 14
clone size: few
D gene: -
J gene: TRBJ2-3

CDR3 protein: CSAGDPRNQPQHF
CDR3 DNA: TGCAGTGCTGGGGACCCTAGAAATCAGCCCCAGCATTTT
V gene: TRBV20-1
CDR3 length: 13
clone size: many
D gene: -
J gene: TRBJ1-5

CDR3 protein: CSARMTGTGANVLTF
CDR3 DNA: TGCAGTGCTAGGATGACAGGGACCGGGGCCAACGTCCTGACTTTC
V gene: TRBV20-1
CDR3 length: 15
clone size: few
D gene: TRBD1
J gene: TRBJ2-6

CDR3 protein: CASSLIRTGYDGYTF
CDR3 DNA: TGTGCCAGCAGTTTAATCCGGACAGGGTATGATGGCTACACCTTC
V gene: TRBV28
CDR3 length: 15
clone size: few
D gene: TRBD1
J gene: TRBJ1-2

CDR3 protein: CASSLIGQANTGELFF
CDR3 DNA: TGTGCCAGCAGCCTCATCGGACAGGCGAACACCGGGGAGCTGTTTTTT
V gene: TRBV5-6
CDR3 length: 16
clone size: many
D gene: TRBD1
J gene: TRBJ2-2

CDR3 protein: CSASGRTGEKLFF
CDR3 DNA: TGCAGTGCTAGCGGCAGGACAGGAGAAAAACTGTTTTTT
V gene: TRBV20-1
CDR3 length: 13
clone size: many
D gene: TRBD1
J gene: TRBJ1-4

CDR3 protein: CASSPRTDSYEQYF
CDR3 DNA: TGTGCCAGCAGCCCCAGGACGGATTCCTACGAGCAGTACTTC
V gene: TRBV27
CDR3 length: 14
clone size: few
D gene: -
J gene: TRBJ2-7

CDR3 protein: CSAWGGNTGELFF
CDR3 DNA: TGCAGCGCATGGGGGGGCAACACCGGGGAGCTGTTTTTT
V gene: TRBV29-1
CDR3 length: 13
clone size: -
D gene: -
J gene: TRBJ2-2

CDR3 protein: CASTRDTEAFF
CDR3 DNA: TGTGCCAGCACCCGGGACACTGAAGCTTTCTTT
V gene: TRBV28
CDR3 length: 11
clone size: many
D gene: -
J gene: TRBJ1-1

CDR3 protein: CASSRVEGGYNEQFF
CDR3 DNA: TGCGCCAGCAGCCGGGTCGAGGGGGGCTACAATGAGCAGTTCTTC
V gene: TRBV5-1
CDR3 length: 15
clone size: many
D gene: -
J gene: TRBJ2-1

CDR3 protein: CAISEPLLDTRRNEQFF
CDR3 DNA: TGTGCCATCAGTGAGCCCTTGCTTGACACCCGGAGAAATGAGCAGTTCTTC
V gene: TRBV10-3
CDR3 length: 17
clone size: -
D gene: -
J gene: TRBJ2-1

CDR3 protein: CASSPRLDRETQYF
CDR3 DNA: TGTGCCAGCTCACCGCGTTTGGACAGAGAGACCCAGTACTTC
V gene: TRBV18
CDR3 length: 14
clone size: -
D gene: -
J gene: TRBJ2-5

CDR3 protein: CASSASGGAGGELFF
CDR3 DNA: TGTGCCAGCAGCGCGAGCGGGGGGGCTGGCGGGGAGCTGTTTTTT
V gene: TRBV11-3
CDR3 length: 15
clone size: few
D gene: TRBD2
J gene: TRBJ2-2

CDR3 protein: CASSAGQGIYGYTF
CDR3 DNA: TGTGCCAGCAGTGCCGGACAGGGAATCTATGGCTACACCTTC
V gene: TRBV6-1
CDR3 length: 14
clone size: -
D gene: TRBD1
J gene: TRBJ1-2

CDR3 protein: CASTTGDHEETQYF
CDR3 DNA: TGTGCCAGCACCACAGGGGACCACGAAGAGACCCAGTACTTC
V gene: TRBV12-3/TRBV12-4
CDR3 length: 14
clone size: -
D gene: TRBD1
J gene: TRBJ2-5

CDR3 protein: CASSPGQGAMGYTF
CDR3 DNA: TGTGCCAGCAGTCCGGGACAGGGGGCCATGGGCTACACCTTC
V gene: TRBV12-3/TRBV12-4
CDR3 length: 14
clone size: many
D gene: TRBD1
J gene: TRBJ1-2

CDR3 protein: CSVGEGRYEQYF
CDR3 DNA: TGCAGCGTTGGAGAGGGGAGGTACGAGCAGTACTTC
V gene: TRBV29-1
CDR3 length: 12
clone size: many
D gene: -
J gene: TRBJ2-7

CDR3 protein: CASSPTSGSGTF
CDR3 DNA: TGCGCCAGCAGCCCAACGTCGGGGTCTGGGACCTTC
V gene: TRBV5-1
CDR3 length: 12
clone size: many
D gene: -
J gene: TRBJ1-2

CDR3 protein: CASSQDGDRGSNQPQHF
CDR3 DNA: TGCGCCAGCAGCCAAGATGGGGACAGGGGGAGCAATCAGCCCCAGCATTTT
V gene: TRBV4-1
CDR3 length: 17
clone size: -
D gene: TRBD1
J gene: TRBJ1-5